Presented here are 21 T cell receptor beta chains from one specimen sequenced in a study of identical twins. A single record per CDR3 protein comes from TCRdb applying MiXCR to the 5' RACE reads. The table has about 570,000 distinct CDR3 sequences, approximately 10% seen once. This sample also belongs to another study, concerning yellow fever vaccine responses in identical twins.

Input material: PBMCs. These receptors were collected from a woman aged 18-29 years in good health.

The rearrangement uses TRBV7-3 and TRBJ1-3; no clear D. Germline V gene sequence: CDR1 SGHTA, CDR2 FQGTGA. V was shortened by 7 bases and J by 0 bases, with 7 bases between the two germline ends. The CDR3 has 13 residues. CDR3 bases: TGTGCCAGCACCGAGAGCTCTGGAAACACCATATATTTT. Amino acids: CASTESSGNTIYF.

This clonotype was counted at least ten times. This chain links TRBV5-1 with TRBJ2-1; TRBD2 aligns across 8 bases. Germline CDR1 reads SGHRS; CDR2 reads YFSETQ. Losses at the gene ends were 5 bases for V and 5 bases for J; bases not matched to a gene: 9. The CDR3 has 15 amino acids. The CDR3 protein is CASSDGTRTNNEQFF. CDR3 DNA: TGCGCCAGCAGTGATGGGACTAGGACAAACAATGAGCAGTTCTTC.

This clonotype has only a few counts. The V call is TRBV6-1, the J call TRBJ2-7; perhaps TRBD1 as D (5 bases). This CDR3 has 14 residues. Trimming stripped 7 bases from V and 6 bases from J, with 19 bases between. Germline assignment: CDR1 MNHNS and CDR2 SASEGT. The CDR3 here is CASTYTDSSFEQYF. CDR3 sequence (DNA): TGTGCCAGCACCTACACAGACAGCAGCTTCGAGCAGTACTTC.

This clonotype was observed many times. The V call is TRBV29-1, the J call TRBJ1-1; no clear D gene. The CDR3 extends over 12 amino acids. V was trimmed by 4 bases and J by 5 bases, leaving 11 bases between them. Germline lookup yields CDR1 SQVTM and CDR2 ANQGSEA. The DNA for the CDR3 is TGCAGCGTTGCCAAGGGAAGAACTGAAGCTTTCTTT. It translates to CSVAKGRTEAFF.

This clonotype was found many times. The chain is built from TRBV7-8 and TRBJ2-2; possibly TRBD1 for D (6 bases). Looked up from germline, CDR1 is SGHVS and CDR2 is FQNEAQ. V lost 5 bases and J 6 bases, leaving 19 bases between the germline ends. The CDR3 is 16 amino acids. DNA for the CDR3: TGTGCCAGCAGCCTACGGACGGCAGGGGACGCCGGGGAGCTGTTTTTT. Translated: CASSLRTAGDAGELFF.

The CDR3 sequence: CASSLVSGNEKLFF. In nucleotides, the CDR3 is TGTGCCAGCAGTTTAGTTTCAGGGAACGAAAAACTGTTTTTT. This sequence joins TRBV27 and TRBJ1-4; tentatively, D is TRBD1 (5 bases). CDR1 and CDR2 (germline): MNHEY, SMNVEV (reference sequence). Trimming removed 2 bases at V and 8 bases at J, with 12 bases between. The CDR3 runs 14 residues.

This clonotype was seen only a few times. The chain carries TRBV11-2 and TRBJ2-1, with 13 bases that match TRBD2. The CDR3 covers 18 residues. Trimming removed 1 base from V and 2 bases from J; junction bases left unmatched: 5. Germline V gives CDR1 SGHAT, CDR2 FQNNGV. CDR3 protein: CASSLVGLAGRAYNEQFF. The DNA for the CDR3 is TGTGCCAGCAGCTTAGTGGGACTAGCGGGACGCGCCTACAATGAGCAGTTCTTC.

The sample holds a few counts of this clonotype. The CDR3 loop is CASSVTGTVQETQYF. The CDR3 DNA is TGTGCCAGCAGCGTTACCGGGACAGTCCAAGAGACCCAGTACTTC. The rearrangement uses TRBV2 and TRBJ2-5; 7 nucleotides line up with TRBD1. Germline CDR1 SNHLY, CDR2 FYNNEI. J was trimmed by 1 base and V by 6 bases; bases with no gene match: 8. CDR3 length: 15 residues.

This clonotype has at least ten counts. V gene TRBV20-1 combines with J gene TRBJ2-5; no clear D gene. The V and J ends lost 6 bases and 5 bases respectively, with 16 bases between them. Germline V lookup: CDR1 DFQATT, CDR2 SNEGSKA (reference sequence). This CDR3 has 13 residues. The CDR3 sequence is CSANIGALETQYF. The CDR3, as DNA: TGCAGTGCCAACATCGGAGCTTTGGAGACCCAGTACTTC.

There are many counts of this clonotype. The chain links TRBV12-3 or TRBV12-4 to TRBJ2-5, with a tentative D call TRBD2 (5 bases). V was cut by 3 bases and J by 2 bases, with 16 bases left in between. The CDR3 spans 16 residues. The CDR3: CASSLNGLRGQETQYF. The CDR3, as DNA: TGTGCCAGCAGTTTGAATGGATTAAGAGGGCAAGAGACCCAGTACTTC.

This clonotype was recorded many times. The chain is built from TRBV6-4 and TRBJ2-1; 13 nucleotides agree with TRBD2. V trimming: 6 bases; J trimming: 7 bases; junction bases outside the gene matches: 3. There are 14 residues in the CDR3. The germline V gene has CDR1 MRHNA and CDR2 SNTAGT. The CDR3 region is CASSGTSGMNEQFF. CDR3 DNA: TGTGCCAGCAGCGGGACTAGCGGGATGAATGAGCAGTTCTTC.

This clonotype occurred a few times. CDR3 protein: CSAFRGTAGNEQFF. The CDR3 DNA reads TGCAGTGCGTTCAGGGGGACCGCCGGCAATGAGCAGTTCTTC. The chain is built from TRBV20-1 and TRBJ2-1; TRBD1 agrees at 7 bases. Trimming cost V 6 bases and J 6 bases; bases outside gene matches: 11. The CDR3 covers 14 residues. Germline CDR1 is DFQATT and CDR2 is SNEGSKA (reference sequence).

This chain links TRBV6-1 with TRBJ2-3, with TRBD2 matching over 7 bases. With V trimmed by 5 bases and J by 0 bases, 8 bases remained unmatched. The CDR3 extends over 16 amino acids. Looked up from germline, CDR1 is MNHNS and CDR2 is SASEGT. CDR3 coding DNA: TGTGCCAGCAGTACCCGGGTCGGGGGGAGCACAGATACGCAGTATTTT. Its translation is CASSTRVGGSTDTQYF.

The sample holds a few counts of this clonotype. The genes are TRBV7-9 and TRBJ2-5; D perhaps matches TRBD1 (6 bases). The V end was cut by 4 bases, the J end by 9 bases, with 15 bases between. This CDR3 is built from 13 residues. The germline CDR1 and CDR2 sequences are SEHNR and FQNEAQ (reference sequence). In nucleotides, the CDR3 is TGTGCCAGCAGCTCAGGACAGCGATGGGCCCAGTACTTC. It yields the protein CASSSGQRWAQYF.

This clonotype was seen at least ten times. The rearrangement uses TRBV6-5 and TRBJ2-1, with a weak D call TRBD2 (6 bases). The CDR3 spans 14 residues. V lost 4 bases and J lost 7, with 14 bases in between. Germline loops: CDR1 MNHEY, CDR2 SVGAGI. The CDR3 here is CASSSPGRGNEQFF. The CDR3 nucleotides read TGTGCCAGCAGTTCCCCGGGGCGGGGAAATGAGCAGTTCTTC.

The rearrangement joins TRBV4-2 to TRBJ1-3; a weak D match, TRBD1 (5 bases). In germline, CDR1 is LGHNA, CDR2 YNFKEQ. The V gene lost 1 base and the J gene lost 0 bases, with 13 bases spanning the gap. CDR3 length: 17 amino acids. The CDR3 DNA reads as TGTGCCAGCAGCCAAGGGGACCGTCCGACCTCTGGAAACACCATATATTTT. This translates into CASSQGDRPTSGNTIYF.

This clonotype was counted a few times. V gene TRBV25-1 combines with J gene TRBJ2-3; D may be TRBD1 or TRBD2 (5 bases each). From germline, CDR1 is MGHDK and CDR2 SYGVNS. There are 15 residues in the CDR3. V lost 3 bases and J lost 1, with 11 bases in between. Written as DNA, the CDR3 is TGTGCCAGCAGTGACATCGGGGCGGGCACAGATACGCAGTATTTT. Its translation is CASSDIGAGTDTQYF.

The rearrangement joins TRBV12-3 or TRBV12-4 to TRBJ2-6, with D maybe TRBD1 (5 bases). The CDR3 has 18 residues. V was trimmed by 11 bases and J by 0 bases, leaving 23 bases between them. The CDR3 sequence is CAFSFTGLFVSGANVLTF. DNA for the CDR3: TGTGCCTTCAGTTTTACAGGATTATTTGTCTCTGGGGCCAACGTCCTGACTTTC.

This clonotype was observed many times. V is TRBV13 and J is TRBJ2-7, with D possibly being TRBD1 or TRBD2 (5 bases each). The length of the CDR3 is 13 residues. V lost 4 bases and J lost 7, with 14 bases in between. The V gene's germline CDR1 is PRHDT and CDR2 FYEKMQ (reference sequence). The CDR3 DNA follows: TGTGCCAGCAGCTGGGGGATAACGGGGGAGCAGTACTTC. Protein sequence: CASSWGITGEQYF.

This clonotype was observed many times. The chain combines TRBV4-1 with TRBJ2-1; D is uncertain. The CDR3 consists of 10 residues. Between the trimmed V and J ends, which lost 7 bases and 8 bases, there was a span of 6 bases. Looked up from germline, CDR1 is MGHRA and CDR2 is YSYEKL. This chain's CDR3 is CASTPHEQFF. The CDR3 nucleotides read TGCGCCAGCACGCCGCATGAGCAGTTCTTC.

This clonotype has only a few counts. CDR3 residues: CASSVETSGGRTDTQYF. CDR3 in DNA: TGTGCCAGCAGCGTAGAGACTAGCGGGGGGCGCACAGATACGCAGTATTTT. The chain couples TRBV9 to TRBJ2-3; 13 bases are a match to TRBD2. Germline V lookup: CDR1 SGDLS, CDR2 YYNGEE. J lost 1 base, V lost 0 bases, and 2 bases had no gene match. The CDR3 contains 17 residues.